This T cell receptor (beta chain) was sequenced for a study of CD8+ T cells in alopecia areata. The sequencing template was cDNA reverse transcribed from extracted RNA. TCRdb's copy holds only in-frame clones and misses some; the assay was immunoSEQ multiplex PCR. The sample comprises about 200,000 clones, over 60% of which are singletons, and more than 3.5% rests with the top ten. This CDR3 is 13 amino acids long. V shed 1 base and J shed 8 bases, with 12 bases lying between them. CDR1 is SQVTM and CDR2 is ANQGSEA in the germline V gene. This sample's treatment: oral pan-JAK inhibitor, 5-10 mg twice daily. T lymphocytes (CD4+ and CD8+) were sorted from PBMCs. Study conclusions and caveats: Affected scalp, especially in alopecia totalis/universalis, had a higher clonality than normal scalp did. Association of baseline CD8+ expansion with response is uncertain owing to one nonresponder. Scalp sequencing captures resident alphabeta T cells of normal skin too.

In regard to this clone: Its antigen is unidentified.

The J gene is TRBJ2-4, the V gene TRBV29-1, with D possibly called TRBD1 or TRBD2 (5 bases each). The receptor comes from a human donor with alopecia areata. The material was CD4+ T cells sorted from blood, obtained at week 4, from a patient treated with tofacitinib. DNA of the CDR3: TGCAGCGTTGAAGGCTGGGGGACGGACATTCAGTACTTC. This codes for CSVEGWGTDIQYF.